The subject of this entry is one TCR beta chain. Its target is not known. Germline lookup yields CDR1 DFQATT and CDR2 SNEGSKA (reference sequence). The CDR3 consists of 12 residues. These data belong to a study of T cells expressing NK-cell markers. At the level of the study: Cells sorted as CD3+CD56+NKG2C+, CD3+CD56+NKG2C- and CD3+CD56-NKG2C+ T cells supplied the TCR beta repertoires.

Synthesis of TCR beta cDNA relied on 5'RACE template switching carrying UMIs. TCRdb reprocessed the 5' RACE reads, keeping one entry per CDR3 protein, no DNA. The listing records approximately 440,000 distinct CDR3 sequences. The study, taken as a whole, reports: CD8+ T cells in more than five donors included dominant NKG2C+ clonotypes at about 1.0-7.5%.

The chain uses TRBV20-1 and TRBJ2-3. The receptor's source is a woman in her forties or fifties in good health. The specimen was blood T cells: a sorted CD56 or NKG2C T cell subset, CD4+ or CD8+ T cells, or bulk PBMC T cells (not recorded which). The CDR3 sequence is CSARLVPDTQYF.